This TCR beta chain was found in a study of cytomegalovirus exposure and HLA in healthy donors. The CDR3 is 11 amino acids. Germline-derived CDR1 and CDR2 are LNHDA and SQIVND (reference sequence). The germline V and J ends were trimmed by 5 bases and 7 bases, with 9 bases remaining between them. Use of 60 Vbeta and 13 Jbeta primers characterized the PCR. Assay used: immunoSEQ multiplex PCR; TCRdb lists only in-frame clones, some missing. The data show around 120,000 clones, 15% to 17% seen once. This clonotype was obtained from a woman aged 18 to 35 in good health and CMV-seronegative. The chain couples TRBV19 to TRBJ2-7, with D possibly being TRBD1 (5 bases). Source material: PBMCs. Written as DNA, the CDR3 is TGTGCCAGTAGTGGACCAGGGGAGCAGTACTTC. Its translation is CASSGPGEQYF.